Each of the 27 T cell receptor beta chains below was sequenced from the same sample in a study of blood T cell repertoires in COVID-19. TCRdb's table, derived via immunoSEQ multiplex PCR, lists solely in-frame clones and lacks some. The sample has 250,000 to 350,000 clones, approximately 86% seen once. The sequenced material came from peripheral blood. The receptors here all came from a woman aged 70 to 79 with COVID-19, enrolled during active disease.

The rearrangement links TRBV29-1 to TRBJ2-7; 7 bases line up with TRBD2. Germline V gene lookup returns CDR1 SQVTM and CDR2 ANQGSEA. V was clipped by 1 base and J by 3 bases; unmatched bases: 0. The CDR3 covers 12 residues. The CDR3 region is CSVEGGGYEQYF. The DNA for the CDR3 is TGCAGCGTTGAAGGGGGGGGCTACGAGCAGTACTTC.

J is TRBJ2-3 and V is TRBV30, with TRBD2 matching over 14 bases. The ends lost 0 bases at V and 5 bases at J; junction bases unmatched: 13. This CDR3 spans 19 amino acids. Germline V gives CDR1 GTSNPN, CDR2 SVGIG (reference sequence). CDR3 loop: CAWSVDRSGTSGGLDTQYF. CDR3 coding DNA: TGTGCCTGGAGTGTAGATCGGAGCGGGACTAGCGGGGGCCTAGATACGCAGTATTTT.

This chain uses TRBV30 with TRBJ1-3, with 7 bases lining up with TRBD1. CDR1 GTSNPN and CDR2 SVGIG come from the germline V gene (reference sequence). V trimming: 5 bases; J trimming: 2 bases; junction bases outside the gene matches: 0. The CDR3 runs to 12 residues. The chain's CDR3 is CAWDRAGNTIYF. The CDR3 region has the DNA TGTGCCTGGGACAGGGCTGGAAACACCATATATTTT.

The chain employs TRBV2 and TRBJ1-4, with 8 nucleotides matching TRBD1. J was trimmed by 10 bases and V by 6 bases; bases with no gene match: 4. The CDR3 is 12 residues long. Germline V lookup: CDR1 SNHLY, CDR2 FYNNEI. CDR3 DNA: TGTGCCAGCAGCGTCACAGGGGGAAAACTGTTTTTT. This gives the protein CASSVTGGKLFF.

The chain links TRBV5-1 to TRBJ1-5; possible D gene TRBD1, 5 bases. V shed 0 bases and J shed 4 bases, with 14 bases lying between them. Looked up from germline, CDR1 is SGHRS and CDR2 is YFSETQ. The CDR3 runs to 16 residues. The CDR3 DNA follows: TGCGCCAGCAGCTTGGGGGTGACAGAGCCAAATCAGCCCCAGCATTTT. Residues: CASSLGVTEPNQPQHF.

V is TRBV27 and J is TRBJ2-4; no definite D call. In germline, CDR1 is MNHEY, CDR2 SMNVEV (reference sequence). The CDR3 has 12 residues. V gave up 4 bases and J gave up 7 bases, with 8 bases separating them. CDR3 protein: CASSSFGNIQYF. CDR3 bases: TGTGCCAGCAGTTCGTTCGGGAACATTCAGTACTTC.

The rearrangement links TRBV9 to TRBJ2-7, with 9 bases fitting TRBD2. V shed 4 bases, J shed 3 bases, and the junction held 2 bases outside the gene matches. The CDR3 length is 13 residues. The germline gives CDR1 SGDLS, CDR2 YYNGEE. The CDR3 sequence: CASSSAGGYEQYF. The CDR3 DNA follows: TGTGCCAGCAGCTCAGCGGGGGGCTACGAGCAGTACTTC.

The chain employs TRBV6-5 and TRBJ2-7; possible D gene TRBD2, 7 bases. The CDR3 length is 12 residues. V lost 6 bases and J 4 bases, leaving 10 bases between the germline ends. Germline CDR1 reads MNHEY; CDR2 reads SVGAGI. The CDR3 sequence is CASSAGAYEQYF. As DNA, the CDR3 is TGTGCCAGCAGCGCGGGGGCATACGAGCAGTACTTC.

J is TRBJ2-7 and V is TRBV28; 14 bases match TRBD2. The CDR3 runs to 16 residues. The V gene end was trimmed by 5 bases and the J gene end by 7 bases; junction bases not matched to a gene: 10. The germline CDR1 and CDR2 sequences are MDHEN and SYDVKM. The CDR3 reads CASSLTRLAGGREQYF. The CDR3, as DNA: TGTGCCAGCAGTCTCACTCGACTAGCGGGGGGGCGAGAGCAGTACTTC.

The chain joins TRBV12-5 to TRBJ2-2; 7 bases agree with TRBD1. CDR3 size: 14 residues. Germline loops: CDR1 LGHNT, CDR2 FRNRAP. Trimming took 3 bases from V and 6 from J; bases not matched to a gene: 4. The CDR3 protein is CASGFSTGAGELFF. Here the CDR3 DNA reads TGTGCTAGTGGTTTTTCAACAGGGGCCGGGGAGCTGTTTTTT.

With regard to this clone: Additional DNA sequences in this sample encode the identical CDR3. V gene TRBV12-3 or TRBV12-4 combines with J gene TRBJ2-7; D is unclear. The CDR3 runs 13 residues. Trimming left V 1 base short and J 2 bases short, with 6 bases between. Here the CDR3 DNA reads TGTGCCAGCAGTTTAGTGGCCCCCTACGAGCAGTACTTC. Translation: CASSLVAPYEQYF.

This clone has more than one count but fewer than ten. V and J are TRBV7-3 and TRBJ1-1, with a tentative D call TRBD1 (6 bases). The germline V gene has CDR1 SGHTA and CDR2 FQGTGA. The CDR3 is made up of 13 amino acids. Trimming took off 1 base at V and 3 bases at J, with 6 bases between the two ends. CDR3: CASSLKGDTEAFF. The CDR3 bases are TGTGCCAGCAGCTTAAAGGGGGACACTGAAGCTTTCTTT.

The gene calls are TRBV6-5 and TRBJ1-2; 9 bases align to TRBD1. CDR1 is MNHEY and CDR2 is SVGAGI in the germline V gene. The J segment lost 7 bases and the V segment lost 2 bases, leaving 5 bases of the junction unmatched. The CDR3 has 14 amino acids. DNA for the CDR3: TGTGCCAGCAGTTACACCGGACAGGGGCTTGGCTACACCTTC. Translated: CASSYTGQGLGYTF.

The chain uses TRBV28 and TRBJ1-3, with 9 bases lining up with TRBD1. The V and J ends lost 3 bases and 4 bases, in that order; junction bases with no gene match: 7. The CDR3 runs 16 residues. Germline values: CDR1 MDHEN, CDR2 SYDVKM. CDR3 in DNA: TGTGCCAGCAGTTTTTGGGGACAGGGTAGGGGAAACACCATATATTTT. This encodes CASSFWGQGRGNTIYF.

This sequence joins TRBV7-2 and TRBJ1-5; no clear D gene. Germline values: CDR1 SGHTA, CDR2 FQGNSA. Trimming took off 5 bases at V and 9 bases at J, with 14 bases between the two ends. This CDR3 comprises 13 residues. CDR3 sequence reads: CASSRPGPSPQHF. CDR3 in DNA: TGTGCCAGCAGCCGCCCTGGCCCTTCGCCCCAGCATTTT.

With regard to this clone: Additional DNA sequences in this sample encode the identical CDR3. The J gene is TRBJ2-5, the V gene TRBV12-3 or TRBV12-4; D ambiguous. V shed 3 bases and J shed 2 bases, with 7 bases lying between them. The CDR3 extends over 13 amino acids. The CDR3 region has the DNA TGTGCCAGCAGTTTCAACAGTCAAGAGACCCAGTACTTC. It codes for CASSFNSQETQYF.

This clone was recorded only once. The CDR3 loop is CASSPLGGATTDTQYF. The CDR3 DNA reads TGTGCCAGCAGCCCACTAGGGGGCGCGACCACAGATACGCAGTATTTT. The chain combines TRBV9 with TRBJ2-3, with 7 nucleotides matching TRBD1. The CDR3 is 16 residues long. Trimming took 4 bases from V and 2 from J; bases not matched to a gene: 10. The germline gives CDR1 SGDLS, CDR2 YYNGEE.

The chain couples TRBV2 to TRBJ1-5; a possible D gene is TRBD1 (5 bases). CDR3 size: 13 residues. Looked up from germline, CDR1 is SNHLY and CDR2 is FYNNEI. V dropped 5 bases and J dropped 7 bases, with 12 bases sitting between them. The CDR3 reads CASSRGTEQPQHF. CDR3 sequence (DNA): TGTGCCAGCAGTCGAGGGACTGAACAGCCCCAGCATTTT.

The chain is built from TRBV5-6 and TRBJ2-5, with 13 bases lining up with TRBD2. There are 16 residues in the CDR3. V dropped 4 bases and J dropped 4; count of bases not matched to a gene: 7. The germline V gene has CDR1 SGHDT and CDR2 YYEEEE. CDR3 residues: CASSEGLAGLGETQYF. For the CDR3, the DNA is TGTGCCAGCAGCGAGGGACTAGCGGGGTTAGGAGAGACCCAGTACTTC.

The chain is built from TRBV5-5 and TRBJ1-6; D is perhaps TRBD1 (6 bases). The CDR3 spans 14 residues. Germline-derived CDR1 and CDR2 are SGHKS and YYEKEE (reference sequence). V dropped 0 bases and J dropped 11 bases, with 12 bases sitting between them. The CDR3 region is CASSLAGDRPPLHF. In DNA form, the CDR3 reads TGTGCCAGCAGCTTGGCAGGGGATCGTCCACCCCTCCACTTT. The entire variable domain, with the rest obtained from reference TRBV5-5 and TRBJ1-6, is as follows: DAGVTQSPTHLIKTRGQQVTLRCSPISGHKSVSWYQQVLGQGPQFIFQYYEKEERGRGNFPDRFSARQFPNYSSELNVNALLLGDSALYLCASSLAGDRPPLHFGNGTRLTVT.

The chain links TRBV7-2 to TRBJ2-5, with D tentatively TRBD2 (6 bases). The V gene lost 5 bases and the J gene lost 4 bases, with 20 bases spanning the gap. This CDR3 has 16 residues. The germline gives CDR1 SGHTA, CDR2 FQGNSA. The CDR3 nucleotides read TGTGCCAGCAGCCCCCAACCGGGACTGGCTAGAGAGACCCAGTACTTC. This translates into CASSPQPGLARETQYF.

This chain joins TRBV19 and TRBJ1-1; 8 bases fit TRBD1. The V segment lost 3 bases and the J segment 8 bases; nucleotides outside the gene matches: 14. The CDR3 covers 16 residues. Looked up from germline, CDR1 is LNHDA and CDR2 is SQIVND (reference sequence). This chain's CDR3 is CASSMPSRGQLSEAFF. CDR3 in DNA: TGTGCCAGTAGTATGCCGTCCAGGGGGCAATTGTCAGAAGCTTTCTTT.

DNA of the CDR3: TGTGCCAGCAGTTTGGGCGAGGGAGATAGCAATCAGCCCCAGCATTTT. Residues: CASSLGEGDSNQPQHF. The chain combines TRBV27 with TRBJ1-5; no clear D. V shed 3 bases and J shed 0 bases, with 12 bases lying between them. The CDR3 is 16 residues long. Germline V gives CDR1 MNHEY, CDR2 SMNVEV (reference sequence).

This clone has a single count. V usage is TRBV30 and J usage is TRBJ2-2; 11 bases agree with TRBD2. V dropped 2 bases and J dropped 6; count of bases not matched to a gene: 5. The germline gives CDR1 GTSNPN, CDR2 SVGIG (reference sequence). The CDR3 has 15 amino acids. The CDR3 DNA reads as TGTGCCTGGAGTCGGACTAGCGGGCATTCCGGGGAGCTGTTTTTT. Translating gives CAWSRTSGHSGELFF.

This chain connects TRBV9 to TRBJ1-2; tentative D call: TRBD1 (5 bases). This CDR3 region has 15 residues. Germline CDR1 and CDR2: SGDLS and YYNGEE. V was cut by 0 bases and J by 5 bases, with 14 bases left in between. CDR3 nucleotide sequence: TGTGCCAGCAGCGTAGAAGTCGACAGTTGGTATGGCTACACCTTC. Translated: CASSVEVDSWYGYTF.

This clone was picked up a small number of times. V usage is TRBV7-2 and J usage is TRBJ2-7; possibly TRBD2 for D (7 bases). The V gene's germline CDR1 is SGHTA and CDR2 FQGNSA. V lost 8 bases to trimming and J lost 7 bases, with 21 bases between them. The CDR3 contains 14 residues. CDR3 sequence reads: CASGGGAPHGEQYF. CDR3 nucleotides: TGTGCCAGCGGAGGGGGGGCCCCCCATGGGGAGCAGTACTTC.

The chain combines TRBV7-3 with TRBJ2-1; TRBD1 agrees at 10 bases. This CDR3 spans 15 amino acids. Germline CDR1 is SGHTA and CDR2 is FQGTGA. V lost 2 bases, J lost 8 bases, and 6 bases stayed unmatched. This CDR3 reads CASSLSGTGVDEQFF. CDR3 bases: TGTGCCAGCAGCTTATCCGGGACAGGGGTCGATGAGCAGTTCTTC.